The clone carrying this T cell receptor (beta chain) was recorded many times. Its antigen remains unknown. The investigators amplified TCR beta CDR3 regions from RNA transcripts. With the HTBI primer set, the TCR CDR3 went through a first round of RT-PCR. TCRdb recomputed calls from the multiplex PCR reads with MiXCR, one row per CDR3 protein. The profile covers approximately 610,000 distinct CDR3 sequences, with about 15% appearing a single time and around 4.1% taken by the ten largest. The CDR3 covers 11 residues. V lost 3 bases to trimming and J lost 8 bases; unmatched junction nucleotides: 2. The germline CDR1 and CDR2 sequences are GTSNPN and SVGIG (reference sequence). The data were obtained in a study of T cells in Graves' hyperthyroidism and ophthalmopathy. Study-wide findings and caveats: Most thyroid clonotypes expanded above 0.001 were also detected in blood.

The chain employs TRBV30 and TRBJ1-2; 8 bases are shared with TRBD1. This clonotype was obtained from a woman aged 40 to 55 with Graves' ophthalmopathy. The sequenced sample was blood. As DNA, the CDR3 is TGTGCCTGGAGGACAGGGGTAGGCTACACCTTC. Its protein product is CAWRTGVGYTF. Looking up the rest from reference TRBV30 and TRBJ1-2 gives the full variable domain: SQTIHQWPATLVQPVGSPLSLECTVEGTSNPNLYWYRQAAGRGLQLLFYSVGIGQISSEVPQNLSASRPQDRQFILSSKKLLLSDSGFYLCAWRTGVGYTFGSGTRLTVV.